The 11 T cell receptor beta chains below were found in one sample sequenced in a study of blood T cell repertoires in COVID-19. The protocol was immunoSEQ multiplex PCR, while the TCRdb copy is restricted to in-frame clones and leaves out a portion. The table includes 95,000 to 150,000 clones, more than 75% detected once. The sequencing sample was made of peripheral blood. The receptors were gathered from a woman in her fifties or sixties with acute or convalescent COVID-19.

J is TRBJ2-1 and V is TRBV7-2; TRBD2 matches at 10 bases. V lost 3 bases, J lost 7 bases, and 6 bases stayed unmatched. Germline assignment: CDR1 SGHTA and CDR2 FQGNSA. CDR3 length equals 15 residues. The CDR3 sequence: CASSFTSGVGNEQFF. CDR3 bases: TGTGCCAGCAGCTTTACTAGCGGGGTGGGGAATGAGCAGTTCTTC.

V and J are TRBV7-2 and TRBJ2-7; 7 bases fit TRBD2. The CDR3 is 14 amino acids. V lost 4 bases to trimming and J lost 2 bases; unmatched junction nucleotides: 5. Per germline, CDR1 SGHTA and CDR2 FQGNSA. CDR3 loop: CASSSWGGAYEQYF. CDR3 in DNA: TGTGCCAGCAGCTCTTGGGGGGGGGCCTACGAGCAGTACTTC.

The CDR3 is CASSQGWRQGANYGYTF. CDR3 DNA: TGTGCCAGCAGCCAAGGGTGGCGACAGGGCGCCAACTATGGCTACACCTTC. The chain carries TRBV3-1 (or the pseudogene TRBV3-2) and TRBJ1-2, with 7 bases identical to TRBD1. This CDR3 is built from 17 residues. The V gene's germline CDR1 is LGHDT and CDR2 YNNKEL (reference sequence). Trimming at V came to 1 base and at J to 2 bases, leaving 10 bases not matched to a gene.

This rearrangement joins TRBV3-1 (or the pseudogene TRBV3-2) to TRBJ1-3; perhaps TRBD1 as D (6 bases). The germline V gene encodes CDR1 LGHDT and CDR2 YNNKEL (reference sequence). V lost 2 bases and J 0 bases, leaving 8 bases between the germline ends. The CDR3 extends over 15 amino acids. DNA of the CDR3: TGTGCCAGCAGCCAAACAGGGAACTCTGGAAACACCATATATTTT. This sequence encodes CASSQTGNSGNTIYF.

The V gene is TRBV27, the J gene TRBJ2-2, with 9 bases matching TRBD2. CDR3 size: 15 residues. From germline, CDR1 is MNHEY and CDR2 SMNVEV (reference sequence). Germline trimming cut 4 bases from V and 4 bases from J; bases unmatched to any gene: 4. The DNA of the CDR3 is TGTGCCAGCAGTTCCGCGGGAGGGGTCACCGGGGAGCTGTTTTTT. Its protein is CASSSAGGVTGELFF.

The chain has TRBV18 and TRBJ1-6; perhaps TRBD1 as D (6 bases). V shed 1 base and J shed 8 bases, with 15 bases lying between them. The CDR3 length is 16 residues. CDR1 is KGHSH, CDR2 LQKENI, per germline. The CDR3 region has the DNA TGTGCCAGCTCACCACTAATCGGCAGGGGCGATTCACCCCTCCACTTT. This codes for CASSPLIGRGDSPLHF.

The chain employs TRBV5-6 and TRBJ2-7, with 8 bases identical to TRBD1. V was pared by 1 base and J by 0 bases, with 6 bases of the junction left unmatched. This CDR3 has 16 residues. CDR1 is SGHDT, CDR2 YYEEEE, per germline. The CDR3 loop is CASSLFRDRLSYEQYF. In DNA, the CDR3 is TGTGCCAGCAGCTTGTTTCGGGACAGGCTCTCCTACGAGCAGTACTTC.

This chain links TRBV27 with TRBJ1-2; 7 nucleotides match TRBD1. Trimming removed 5 bases from V and 5 bases from J; junction bases left unmatched: 14. Germline-derived CDR1 and CDR2 are MNHEY and SMNVEV (reference sequence). The CDR3 is 16 amino acids. In nucleotides, the CDR3 is TGTGCCAGCAGTCTAACTCTACAGGGGACATCGTATGGCTACACCTTC. Protein sequence: CASSLTLQGTSYGYTF.

The V call is TRBV3-1 (or the pseudogene TRBV3-2), the J call TRBJ1-6, with TRBD1 as a possible D gene (6 bases). This CDR3 contains 14 residues. V lost 0 bases to trimming and J lost 15 bases, with 15 bases between them. The germline gives CDR1 LGHDT, CDR2 YNNKEL (reference sequence). The DNA of the CDR3 is TGTGCCAGCAGCCAAGAGGGGACACAGGGTCTCCTCCACTTT. Its translation: CASSQEGTQGLLHF.

CDR3 sequence (DNA): TGTGCCAGCAGAAGGACAGGGGGTTTCGAGAACACTGAAGCTTTCTTT. This translates into CASRRTGGFENTEAFF. The chain joins TRBV27 to TRBJ1-1; 10 nucleotides align to TRBD1. V trimming: 6 bases; J trimming: 1 base; junction bases outside the gene matches: 8. This CDR3 comprises 16 residues. Germline assignment: CDR1 MNHEY and CDR2 SMNVEV (reference sequence).

J is TRBJ1-3 and V is TRBV6-5, with D tentatively TRBD1 (5 bases). The germline V gene encodes CDR1 MNHEY and CDR2 SVGAGI. The V end was cut by 10 bases, the J end by 2 bases, with 9 bases between. The CDR3 length is 12 residues. CDR3 DNA sequence: TGTGCCACGCGGACACCTGGAAACACCATATATTTT. This gives the protein CATRTPGNTIYF.